What follows are 2 T cell receptor beta chains derived from one specimen sequenced in a study of cytomegalovirus exposure and HLA in healthy donors. Primers: 60 Vbeta forward and 13 Jbeta reverse. The table came from immunoSEQ multiplex PCR; TCRdb's copy has only in-frame clones and leaves some out. The sample lists 100,000 to 150,000 clones, over 75% occurring once. The sequencing input was PBMCs. The source of these receptors is a woman aged 40 to 50 in good health and CMV-seropositive.

The chain couples TRBV6-5 to TRBJ2-7; tentative D call: TRBD2 (5 bases). CDR3 length: 14 residues. V was shortened by 4 bases and J by 7 bases, with 17 bases between the two germline ends. Per the germline V gene, CDR1 is MNHEY and CDR2 is SVGAGI. CDR3 bases: TGTGCCAGCAGTTTCACGCCCGGGGTTGGGGAGCAGTACTTC. It specifies CASSFTPGVGEQYF.

J is TRBJ2-3 and V is TRBV29-1, with 7 bases fitting TRBD2. V lost 4 bases, J lost 7 bases, and 5 bases stayed unmatched. Germline CDR1 is SQVTM and CDR2 is ANQGSEA. This CDR3 has 12 residues. The CDR3 DNA is TGCAGCGTTGGGCTAGCGGTCCATACGCAGTATTTT. Residues: CSVGLAVHTQYF.